This entry concerns a single TCR beta chain. The antigen remains unidentified. The sample is drawn from a study of graft-versus-host responses after intestinal transplantation. Study at large: Transplants given to recipients were multivisceral, liver-intestinal, or isolated intestinal. The study, taken as a whole, reports: Recipient marrow harbored GvH clones, some of which surfaced first in ileum or blood.

The data were produced by immunoSEQ multiplex PCR, yet TCRdb's version contains in-frame clones alone and is incomplete. The sample includes under 150,000 clones, around 95% of them seen just once. Per the germline V gene, CDR1 is SGHDT and CDR2 is YYEEEE. This CDR3 spans 14 amino acids. The J segment lost 3 bases and the V segment lost 0 bases, leaving 3 bases of the junction unmatched. This rearrangement joins TRBV5-6 to TRBJ2-7; 7 bases agree with TRBD1. The source is a human donor who received an intestinal transplant. This specimen consisted of unstimulated CD8+ T cells sorted from spleen or lymph node cells, obtained before intestinal transplant. Here the CDR3 reads CASSLEGAVYEQYF. The CDR3 DNA is TGTGCCAGCAGCTTGGAGGGGGCGGTCTACGAGCAGTACTTC.